This T cell receptor (beta chain) was sequenced for a study of blood T cell repertoires in COVID-19. Study context: The United States, Italy and Spain supplied acute and convalescent COVID-19 samples.

The table came from immunoSEQ multiplex PCR; TCRdb's copy has only in-frame clones and leaves some out. This sample yields 490,000 or so clones, of which approximately 86% are seen a single time; 8.3% belongs to the top ten. In germline, CDR1 is MNHNY, CDR2 SVGAGI (reference sequence). V dropped 6 bases and J dropped 7; count of bases not matched to a gene: 8. CDR3 length: 14 amino acids. Participant ages covered about 18 to 95 years across about 25 US areas. Sample: PBMCs or T cells enriched from blood (not recorded which). The sequence was obtained from a woman in her sixties or seventies who had recovered from COVID-19. The rearrangement links TRBV6-6 to TRBJ1-4, with 7 bases aligning to TRBD1. CDR3: CASRETGWGEKLFF. In DNA form, the CDR3 reads TGTGCCAGCAGGGAGACAGGGTGGGGTGAAAAACTGTTTTTT.